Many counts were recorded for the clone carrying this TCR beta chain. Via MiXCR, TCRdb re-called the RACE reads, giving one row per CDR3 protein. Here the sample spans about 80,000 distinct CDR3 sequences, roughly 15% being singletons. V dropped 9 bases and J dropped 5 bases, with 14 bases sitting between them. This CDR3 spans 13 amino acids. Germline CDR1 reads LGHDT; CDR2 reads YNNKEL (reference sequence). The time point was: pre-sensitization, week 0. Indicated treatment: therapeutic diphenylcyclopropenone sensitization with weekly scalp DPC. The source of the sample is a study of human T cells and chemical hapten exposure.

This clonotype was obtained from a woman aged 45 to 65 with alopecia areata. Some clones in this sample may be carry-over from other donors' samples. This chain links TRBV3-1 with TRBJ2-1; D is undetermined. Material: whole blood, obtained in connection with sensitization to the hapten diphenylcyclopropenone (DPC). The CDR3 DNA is TGTGCCAGTCGGGCTAGGCGAAACAATGAGCAGTTCTTC. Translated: CASRARRNNEQFF.